These T cell receptor beta chains were read from a single sample in a study of regulatory T cells in long-lasting Graves disease. TCRdb called the multiplex PCR reads again in MiXCR, with one record for every CDR3 protein. The table records approximately 480,000 distinct CDR3 sequences, 15% to 20% of them present only once. The sample was also linked to a second study, of T cells in Graves' hyperthyroidism and ophthalmopathy.

Here the sequenced sample was peripheral blood mononuclear cells (PBMCs), taken at new diagnosis, from a patient treated with antithyroid drugs. Source of these receptors: a man aged 35-49 years with Graves disease. Both conserved end residues are part of each CDR3. The order of the fields is J gene, V gene, clone size, D gene, CDR3 length, CDR3 DNA, CDR3 protein. The D gene is left open where the match is weak. Rows may omit the clone size; those that give it use once, few, many or a size class.

J gene: TRBJ2-1
V gene: TRBV19
clone size: .
D gene: TRBD2
CDR3 length: 15
CDR3 DNA: TGTGCCAGTAGTATCTCCGGGAGGGCCCTCAATGAGCAGTTCTTC
CDR3 protein: CASSISGRALNEQFF

J gene: TRBJ1-1
V gene: TRBV10-3
clone size: few
D gene: .
CDR3 length: 15
CDR3 DNA: TGTGCCATCAGTGAGGGGGGGGGGCCGAACACTGAAGCTTTCTTT
CDR3 protein: CAISEGGGPNTEAFF

J gene: TRBJ2-2
V gene: TRBV12-5
clone size: many
D gene: .
CDR3 length: 14
CDR3 DNA: TGTGCTAGTGGTTTGCCTTGGGGCGTCGGGGAGCTGTTTTTT
CDR3 protein: CASGLPWGVGELFF

J gene: TRBJ1-5
V gene: TRBV20-1
clone size: .
D gene: .
CDR3 length: 12
CDR3 DNA: TGCAGTGCCAAACAAGGGGTGCAGCCCCAGCATTTT
CDR3 protein: CSAKQGVQPQHF

J gene: TRBJ2-5
V gene: TRBV20-1
clone size: .
D gene: TRBD2
CDR3 length: 14
CDR3 DNA: TGCAGTGCTAGGGAAGCGGGGGGTTACGAGACCCAGTACTTC
CDR3 protein: CSAREAGGYETQYF

J gene: TRBJ1-1
V gene: TRBV5-5
clone size: .
D gene: .
CDR3 length: 18
CDR3 DNA: TGTGCCAGCAGCTTTACTAGGGGAGGTTCGATAATGAACACTGAAGCTTTCTTT
CDR3 protein: CASSFTRGGSIMNTEAFF

J gene: TRBJ2-2
V gene: TRBV25-1
clone size: few
D gene: .
CDR3 length: 14
CDR3 DNA: TGTGCCAGCAATAACGGGGGAAACACCGGGGAGCTGTTTTTT
CDR3 protein: CASNNGGNTGELFF

J gene: TRBJ2-3
V gene: TRBV2
clone size: .
D gene: TRBD1
CDR3 length: 17
CDR3 DNA: TGTGCCAGCAGTGCCGCCAGTGGGACAGGGGGCACAGATACGCAGTATTTT
CDR3 protein: CASSAASGTGGTDTQYF

J gene: TRBJ1-1
V gene: TRBV9
clone size: many
D gene: .
CDR3 length: 13
CDR3 DNA: TGTGCCAGCAGCGTTTCGGCGAACACTGAAGCTTTCTTT
CDR3 protein: CASSVSANTEAFF

J gene: TRBJ1-1
V gene: TRBV5-5
clone size: .
D gene: .
CDR3 length: 14
CDR3 DNA: TGTGCCAGCAGCTTGGAGGGGGGTAACACTGGAGCTTTCTTT
CDR3 protein: CASSLEGGNTGAFF

J gene: TRBJ2-6
V gene: TRBV28
clone size: .
D gene: .
CDR3 length: 13
CDR3 DNA: TGTGCCAGCAAACCCCCCGGGGCCAACGTCCTGACTTTC
CDR3 protein: CASKPPGANVLTF